The clone carrying this TCR beta chain was recorded a few times. The V end was cut by 10 bases, the J end by 1 base, with 9 bases between. The length of the CDR3 is 12 residues. CDR1 MDHEN and CDR2 SYDVKM come from the germline V gene. The data are from a study of T-cell reconstitution after alpha-beta-depleted transplantation in children. Unique molecular identifiers were incorporated into the prepared TCRbeta library. TCRdb recomputed calls from the PCR reads with MiXCR, one row per CDR3 protein. Of hundreds of thousands of distinct CDR3 sequences in the sample, roughly 15% were seen once. This chain connects TRBV28 to TRBJ2-3; TRBD1 might be the D (5 bases). This TCR derives from a human donor who donated a stem cell graft to a child with acute myeloid leukemia. Source: PBMCs from the stem cell graft donor, taken from the stem cell graft. The DNA for the CDR3 is TGTGCCATTCAAGGGGGCACAGATACGCAGTATTTT. Translated: CAIQGGTDTQYF.